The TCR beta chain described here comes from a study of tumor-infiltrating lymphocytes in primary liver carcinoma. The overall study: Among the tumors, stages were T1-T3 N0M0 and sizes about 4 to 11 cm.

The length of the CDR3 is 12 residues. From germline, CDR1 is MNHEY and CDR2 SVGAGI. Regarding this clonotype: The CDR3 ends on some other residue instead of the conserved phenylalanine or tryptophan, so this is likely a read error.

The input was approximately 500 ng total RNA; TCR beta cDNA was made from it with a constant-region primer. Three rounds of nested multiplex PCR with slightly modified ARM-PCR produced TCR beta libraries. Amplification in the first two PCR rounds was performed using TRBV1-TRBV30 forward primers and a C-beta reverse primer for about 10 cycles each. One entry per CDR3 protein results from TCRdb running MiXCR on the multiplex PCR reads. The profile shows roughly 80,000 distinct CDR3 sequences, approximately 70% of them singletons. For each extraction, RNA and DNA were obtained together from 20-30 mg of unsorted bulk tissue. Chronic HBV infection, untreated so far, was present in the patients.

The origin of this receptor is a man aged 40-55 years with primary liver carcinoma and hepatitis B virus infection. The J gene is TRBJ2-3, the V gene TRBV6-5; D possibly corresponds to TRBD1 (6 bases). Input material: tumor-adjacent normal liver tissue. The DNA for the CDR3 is TGTGCCAGCAGACAGGGCACCGATACGCAGTATATT. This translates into CASRQGTDTQYI.